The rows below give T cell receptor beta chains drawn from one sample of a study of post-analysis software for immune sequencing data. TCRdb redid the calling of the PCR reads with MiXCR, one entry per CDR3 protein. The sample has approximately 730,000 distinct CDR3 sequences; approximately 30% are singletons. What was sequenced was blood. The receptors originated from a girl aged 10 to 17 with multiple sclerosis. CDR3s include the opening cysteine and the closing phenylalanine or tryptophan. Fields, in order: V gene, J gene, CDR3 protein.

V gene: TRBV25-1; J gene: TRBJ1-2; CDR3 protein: CASSEYEASGGYTF
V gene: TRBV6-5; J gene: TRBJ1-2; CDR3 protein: CASRKSQGPAGYTF
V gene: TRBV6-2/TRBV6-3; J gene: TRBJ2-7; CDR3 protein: CASSSGASGDEQYF
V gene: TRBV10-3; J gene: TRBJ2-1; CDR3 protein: CTISEGAPRRQFF
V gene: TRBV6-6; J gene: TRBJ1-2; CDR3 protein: CASSHDRGGYGYTF
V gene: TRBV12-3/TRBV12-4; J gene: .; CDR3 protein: CASMLVGEQYF
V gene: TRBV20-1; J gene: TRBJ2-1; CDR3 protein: CSARAPQAAYNEQCF
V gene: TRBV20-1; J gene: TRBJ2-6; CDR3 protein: CSAMTGRPGANVLTF
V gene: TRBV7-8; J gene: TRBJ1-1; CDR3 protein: CASSSEGRGAIYTEAFF
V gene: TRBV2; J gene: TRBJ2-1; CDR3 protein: CASRRLAGGHLNEQFF
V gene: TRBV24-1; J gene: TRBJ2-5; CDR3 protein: CATSAAVEQYF
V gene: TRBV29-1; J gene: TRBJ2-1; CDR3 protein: CSVEGATSGAYNEQFF
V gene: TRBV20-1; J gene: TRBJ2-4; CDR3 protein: CSALWAAKNIQYF
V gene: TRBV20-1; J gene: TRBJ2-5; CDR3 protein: CSARREEETQYF
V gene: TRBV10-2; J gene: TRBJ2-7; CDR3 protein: CASSPGLAEPYEQYF
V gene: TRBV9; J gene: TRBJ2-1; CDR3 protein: CASSVANEQFF